The clone carrying this T cell receptor beta chain has a single count. Its target is not known. These data belong to a study of T cell responses to AZD1222 COVID-19 vaccine. The CDR3 contains 14 residues. Trimming left V 1 base short and J 2 bases short, with 6 bases between. Germline-derived CDR1 and CDR2 are SGHVS and FQNEAQ. Profiled with immunoSEQ multiplex PCR; TCRdb holds only in-frame clones, not every one. This table has about 140,000 clones, around 92% appearing once. General study findings and limits: Donors were chiefly white British, with a greater number of females, and clonal diversity was perhaps underestimated.

This sequence originates from an adult who received the AZD1222 COVID-19 vaccine. The specimen comprised peripheral blood, sampled 28 days after the second AZD1222 dose. The rearrangement uses TRBV7-8 and TRBJ1-3, with no clear D. CDR3 in amino acids: CASSLGVTGNTIYF. For the CDR3, the DNA is TGTGCCAGCAGCTTAGGAGTTACTGGAAACACCATATATTTT.